This T cell receptor beta chain is from a study of PD-1 blockade in classical Hodgkin lymphoma. Libraries were prepared by immunoSEQ multiplex PCR; TCRdb keeps only in-frame clonotypes and omits some of them. The data contain around 37,000 clones, approximately 90% of them seen just once; the ten biggest clones take up 0.25% to 0.35%. V shed 4 bases, J shed 9 bases, and the junction held 11 bases outside the gene matches. This CDR3 comprises 15 residues. Germline V lookup: CDR1 SGHDT, CDR2 YYEEEE. Described time point: cycle 4 day 1 (C4D1), after 5 to 7 weeks of nivolumab. Each patient experienced a relapse that followed autologous stem cell transplantation, and brentuximab vedotin exposure varied. Magnetic negative selection was used to purify CD4+ T cells from PBMCs that had been thawed.

The sequence was obtained from a human donor with classical Hodgkin lymphoma. V gene TRBV5-6 combines with J gene TRBJ2-7, with TRBD1 matching over 12 bases. Sample: CD4+ T cells from blood, taken before the fourth cycle of nivolumab. CDR3 bases: TGTGCCAGCAGCACAACCGGGACAGGGGGCCGCGGGCAGTACTTC. This sequence encodes CASSTTGTGGRGQYF. The full variable domain, its missing parts supplied by reference TRBV5-6 and TRBJ2-7, is DAGVTQSPTHLIKTRGQQVTLRCSPKSGHDTVSWYQQALGQGPQFIFQYYEEEERQRGNFPDRFSGHQFPNYSSELNVNALLLGDSALYLCASSTTGTGGRGQYFGPGTRLTVT.